This T cell receptor (beta chain) comes out of a study of blood T cell repertoires in COVID-19 (TCRdb year 2020). At the level of the whole study: Collaborator samples came from the United States, Italy and Spain and covered acute and convalescent phases of COVID-19. The material from the prospective study consisted of cDNA or gDNA derived from T cells, B-cell-depleted T cells, or PBMCs. Deeply sampled blood TCRbeta repertoires from subjects exposed to, actively infected with, or recovered from COVID-19 were included in the dataset. The repertoires were released in a freely available public database intended as a resource for research on the immune response to SARS-CoV-2. The samples were drawn from two sources: the first 160 participants of the ongoing ImmuneRACE study, and 1,000 to 1,500 subjects contributed by 6 global collaborators. The sample metadata nearly always contained a de-identified subject ID, COVID-19 status, age in years and sex. Where available, HLA class I and class II types were obtained from metadata supplied by the sample provider rather than from assay-based typing.

The paper's findings and limits, for the study overall: The quantity of clinical and demographic metadata differed by source and by participant and was supplied without curation.

The CDR1 and CDR2 encoded by the germline V gene (reference sequence) are SGHAT and FQDESV. The CDR3 covers 15 residues, taking in both the cysteine and the phenylalanine. Just the 45-base CDR3 DNA is kept, in frame starting at base 1. The junction carries 16 bases between V and J, which are trimmed by 5 bases and 3 bases respectively. In Seattle, one collaborating source enrolled patients while the infection was active and tracked those patients longitudinally over the course of disease. Collaborating institutions collected whole blood in K2EDTA tubes following their own protocols. For TCRbeta analysis, collaborator samples were shipped as frozen whole blood, as isolated PBMCs, or as DNA extracted from either sample type. Regarding this clone: The antigen it recognizes is unknown. It has no much larger one-base neighbor in the sample; base qualities were not kept.

The immunoSEQ Assay, a bias-controlled multiplex PCR, was used to amplify TCRbeta CDR3 regions from genomic DNA. Concerning the study's data processing: Nucleated cell counts per sample were estimated from amplification of reference gene primers within the assay. To quantify the absolute abundance of each unique TCRbeta CDR3 rearrangement, sequence reads were collapsed and filtered. For each sample, productive Simpson clonality was calculated by taking the square root of Simpson's diversity index across productive rearrangements. TCRdb carries this immuneACCESS record with in-frame sequences only. Its versions omit some clonotypes, under half of them owing to an unresolved V gene in the studies checked, with the rest unexplained. For V, J and clone size, that table is used; D and trimming come from the DNA. This sample has approximately 300,000 clones in its table, and approximately 89% of those were observed once. Approximately 1.8% of the sample is held by the ten biggest clonotypes.

Sequencing was carried out using peripheral blood. The sequence joins TRBV11-1 to TRBJ1-1; TRBD1 is perhaps the D gene, given 5 matching bases. This TCR came from a woman under 40 with COVID-19, enrolled during active disease. The sequence in DNA is TGTGCCAGCAGCCCAGGGACGCGGGGGGACACTGAAGCTTTCTTT. This translates into CASSPGTRGDTEAFF.